The sequence of this T cell receptor beta chain was determined in a study of T cell clones after liver transplantation. Study information: Post-transplant blood was tracked for graft-donor-reactive T cell clones identified in a pre-transplant mixed lymphocyte reaction. Third-party-reactive TCRbeta sequences from pre-transplant mixed lymphocyte reactions served as antigen-independent comparators. Whole-study findings and limits: Donor-reactive sequences fell more than third party-reactive ones, suggesting partial deletion.

About this clone itself: Its matching antigen is unknown.

CDR3 size: 15 residues. Trimming removed 7 bases from V and 5 bases from J, with 20 bases in between. Germline V gene data show CDR1 as SNHLY and CDR2 as FYNNEI. Data came from immunoSEQ multiplex PCR; TCRdb stores just in-frame clones and leaves some out. The sample has 49,000 or so clones, over 65% seen once. This sequence originates from a human patient who received a liver transplant. Some T cells may have come from the graft donor. The V gene is TRBV2, the J gene TRBJ2-5; tentative D call: TRBD1 (7 bases). The sample here was CD4+ T cells from blood, taken roughly 56 months after liver transplant. CDR3 loop: CASTRGGGMGETQYF. In DNA form, the CDR3 reads TGTGCCAGCACCCGAGGAGGGGGCATGGGGGAGACCCAGTACTTC.